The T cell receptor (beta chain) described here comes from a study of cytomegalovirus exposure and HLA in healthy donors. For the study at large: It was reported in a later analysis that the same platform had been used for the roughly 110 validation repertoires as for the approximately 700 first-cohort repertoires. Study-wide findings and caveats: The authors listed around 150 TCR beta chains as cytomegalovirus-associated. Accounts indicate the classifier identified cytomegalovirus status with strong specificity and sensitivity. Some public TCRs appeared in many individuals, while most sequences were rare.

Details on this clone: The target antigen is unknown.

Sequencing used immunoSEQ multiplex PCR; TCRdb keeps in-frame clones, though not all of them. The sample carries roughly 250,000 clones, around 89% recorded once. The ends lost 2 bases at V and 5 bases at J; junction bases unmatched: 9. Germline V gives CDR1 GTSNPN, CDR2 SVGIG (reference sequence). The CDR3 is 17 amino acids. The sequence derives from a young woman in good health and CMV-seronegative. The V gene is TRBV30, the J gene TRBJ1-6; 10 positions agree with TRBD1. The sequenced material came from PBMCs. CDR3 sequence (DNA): TGTGCCTGGAGTCCCCGGACAGGGGGAATGGATAATTCACCCCTCCACTTT. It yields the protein CAWSPRTGGMDNSPLHF. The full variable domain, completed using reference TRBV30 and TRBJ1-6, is SQTIHQWPATLVQPVGSPLSLECTVEGTSNPNLYWYRQAAGRGLQLLFYSVGIGQISSEVPQNLSASRPQDRQFILSSKKLLLSDSGFYLCAWSPRTGGMDNSPLHFGNGTRLTVT.